A single T cell receptor (beta chain) is shown here with its context. Its target is not known. In the PCR, 60 Vbeta and 13 Jbeta primers were used. Assay: immunoSEQ multiplex PCR; the TCRdb copy retains only in-frame clones and omits some. The sample data list around 140,000 clones. These data belong to a study of cytomegalovirus exposure and HLA in healthy donors. The study's findings and limits: Some V segments could not be told apart, so they were left out, TRBV6-2 and TRBV6-3 among them.

There are 12 residues in the CDR3. The V gene's germline CDR1 is LNHNV and CDR2 YYDKDF (reference sequence). Trimming stripped 0 bases from V and 3 bases from J, with 3 bases between. Sequenced input: PBMCs. This rearrangement joins TRBV15 to TRBJ2-7, with D unresolved. The sequence was collected from a woman aged 40 to 55 in good health and CMV-seropositive. CDR3 sequence reads: CATSRDRYEQYF. CDR3 bases: TGTGCCACCAGCAGAGACCGCTACGAGCAGTACTTC.